The 19 T cell receptor beta chains below were found in one sample sequenced in a study of blood T cells in healthy people across ages. PCR was performed a second time for 7 to 11 cycles using a sample-barcoded 5' primer and a J-beta primer mix. A single record per CDR3 protein comes from TCRdb applying MiXCR to the 5' RACE reads. The sample contains around 900,000 distinct CDR3 sequences, roughly 50% of which appear only once. The sequencing input was blood. The receptors come from a woman aged 60-75 years in good health.

The chain combines TRBV7-2 with TRBJ2-7, with D maybe TRBD1 (6 bases). Trimming stripped 3 bases from V and 4 bases from J, with 13 bases between. The CDR3 extends over 14 amino acids. Germline CDR1 reads SGHTA; CDR2 reads FQGNSA. As DNA, the CDR3 is TGTGCCAGCAGCTTCCCCAGGGGTTATTACGAGCAGTACTTC. Translated, it gives CASSFPRGYYEQYF.

The gene calls are TRBV7-8 and TRBJ2-3; possible D gene TRBD2, 5 bases. V lost 1 base and J 2 bases, leaving 10 bases between the germline ends. Germline assignment: CDR1 SGHVS and CDR2 FQNEAQ. This CDR3 spans 15 amino acids. In DNA form, the CDR3 reads TGTGCCAGCAGCTTAGAGATCGGGGTCACAGATACGCAGTATTTT. Its translation is CASSLEIGVTDTQYF. Full variable domain (missing parts from reference TRBV7-8 and TRBJ2-3): GAGVSQSPRYKVAKRGQDVALRCDPISGHVSLFWYQQALGQGPEFLTYFQNEAQLDKSGLPSDRFFAERPEGSVSTLKIQRTQQEDSAVYLCASSLEIGVTDTQYFGPGTRLTVL.

The gene calls are TRBV18 and TRBJ1-2; tentative D call: TRBD1 (5 bases). CDR3 length equals 14 residues. Trimming took off 4 bases at V and 4 bases at J, with 13 bases between the two ends. Germline assignment: CDR1 KGHSH and CDR2 LQKENI. This CDR3 is CASSQAEGPYGYTF. CDR3 in DNA: TGTGCCAGCTCACAGGCGGAGGGACCCTATGGCTACACCTTC.

This clonotype was detected many times. V is TRBV6-5 and J is TRBJ2-7, with TRBD1 matching over 9 bases. The CDR3 runs to 13 residues. The junction had 1 base not matched to a gene; V was cut back by 4 bases and J by 3 bases. Germline values: CDR1 MNHEY, CDR2 SVGAGI. The CDR3 is CASSWGQGYEQYF. The CDR3 coding sequence is TGTGCCAGCAGTTGGGGACAGGGCTACGAGCAGTACTTC.

The rearrangement links TRBV20-1 to TRBJ2-3; D is ambiguous. CDR1 is DFQATT and CDR2 is SNEGSKA in the germline V gene (reference sequence). Trimming removed 5 bases at V and 3 bases at J, with 15 bases between. The CDR3 is 14 residues long. CDR3 sequence: CSAASSIGTDTQYF. CDR3 sequence (DNA): TGCAGTGCTGCGAGTAGCATCGGGACAGATACGCAGTATTTT.

This chain uses TRBV4-2 with TRBJ1-5, with no clear D. The CDR3 extends over 15 amino acids. Trimming removed 3 bases at V and 4 bases at J, with 13 bases between. The V gene's germline CDR1 is LGHNA and CDR2 YNFKEQ. The CDR3 here is CASSHLHGDNQPQHF. In DNA form, the CDR3 reads TGTGCCAGCAGCCACCTACATGGAGATAATCAGCCCCAGCATTTT.

The chain carries TRBV19 and TRBJ2-5, with D tentatively TRBD1 (6 bases). This CDR3 has 13 residues. V was trimmed by 3 bases and J by 7 bases, leaving 12 bases between them. Germline assignment: CDR1 LNHDA and CDR2 SQIVND (reference sequence). The CDR3 sequence is CASSIGSGVTQYF. The CDR3 bases are TGTGCCAGTAGTATCGGCTCAGGGGTGACCCAGTACTTC.

A remark on this clonotype: This may arise from a read error, as a much more abundant clone is one base away. V usage is TRBV9 and J usage is TRBJ2-7; the match to TRBD2 covers 7 bases. The V gene's germline CDR1 is SGDLS and CDR2 YYNGEE. The junction had 20 bases not matched to a gene; V was cut back by 4 bases and J by 7 bases. The CDR3 extends over 17 amino acids. CDR3 bases: TGTGCCAGCAGCCCTCCTCAGGTGGCGGGAGTCTACAATGAGCAGTACTTC. Translating it yields CASSPPQVAGVYNEQYF.

This chain joins TRBV7-9 and TRBJ2-5; unclear D gene. There are 16 residues in the CDR3. V lost 3 bases and J 1 base, leaving 15 bases between the germline ends. Germline V gene sequence: CDR1 SEHNR, CDR2 FQNEAQ (reference sequence). The CDR3 DNA follows: TGTGCCAGCAGCTTTACTACGGGTTTACTCCAAGAGACCCAGTACTTC. This encodes CASSFTTGLLQETQYF.

The CDR3: CASSFQPYEQYF. CDR3 nucleotides: TGTGCCAGCAGTTTCCAACCCTACGAGCAGTACTTC. The gene calls are TRBV28 and TRBJ2-7; D ambiguous. CDR1 is MDHEN and CDR2 is SYDVKM in the germline V gene. CDR3 length: 12 residues. The V end lost 3 bases, the J end lost 2 bases, and 5 bases lay between the germline ends.

The V gene is TRBV29-1, the J gene TRBJ2-5, with D perhaps given as TRBD1 or TRBD2 (7 bases each). CDR3 length: 15 amino acids. V lost 8 bases, J lost 2 bases, and 21 bases lay in between. The germline V gene encodes CDR1 SQVTM and CDR2 ANQGSEA. For the CDR3, the DNA is TGCAGCTCCCGGGGGGACAGCGCCACTCAAGAGACCCAGTACTTC. It translates to CSSRGDSATQETQYF.

This clonotype was detected a few times. Just one base apart from a much larger clone, this may be a read error. The gene calls are TRBV3-1 and TRBJ2-5; the D gene could be TRBD1 or TRBD2 (6 bases each). Germline V gene lookup returns CDR1 LGHDT and CDR2 YNNKEL (reference sequence). CDR3 length: 15 residues. V was clipped by 1 base and J by 11 bases, with 20 bases between them. In DNA form, the CDR3 reads TGTGCCAGCAGCCAAGCTTCGGGGGCACCCACCGTTCAGTACTTC. It translates to CASSQASGAPTVQYF.

The chain recombines TRBV9 with TRBJ2-3; no reliable D call. CDR3 length: 11 amino acids. V was clipped by 0 bases and J by 8 bases, with 4 bases between them. Germline V gene sequence: CDR1 SGDLS, CDR2 YYNGEE. The CDR3 spells CASSVGPTQYF. CDR3 sequence (DNA): TGTGCCAGCAGCGTAGGGCCTACGCAGTATTTT. The full variable domain, its missing parts supplied by reference TRBV9 and TRBJ2-3, is DSGVTQTPKHLITATGQRVTLRCSPRSGDLSVYWYQQSLDQGLQFLIQYYNGEERAKGNILERFSAQQFPDLHSELNLSSLELGDSALYFCASSVGPTQYFGPGTRLTVL.

The table lists this clonotype with a few counts. The chain employs TRBV6-2 or TRBV6-3 and TRBJ2-7, with D tentatively TRBD1 (6 bases). The CDR3 extends over 17 amino acids. Germline-derived CDR1 and CDR2 are MNHEY and SVGEGT. V was shortened by 5 bases and J by 0 bases, with 20 bases between the two germline ends. As DNA, the CDR3 is TGTGCCAGCAGTACCCCGACAGGTCTCTACCTCTCCTACGAGCAGTACTTC. It codes for CASSTPTGLYLSYEQYF.

The chain has TRBV7-2 and TRBJ1-5; TRBD1 might be the D (6 bases). With 6 bases removed from V and 3 bases from J, the gap between germline ends came to 9 bases. From germline, CDR1 is SGHTA and CDR2 FQGNSA. This CDR3 region has 13 residues. The CDR3 DNA reads as TGTGCCAGCAGACAGGGATACAATCAGCCCCAGCATTTT. It specifies CASRQGYNQPQHF.

This clonotype came up a few times. The V gene is TRBV3-1, the J gene TRBJ1-4; perhaps TRBD1 as D (5 bases). CDR1 LGHDT and CDR2 YNNKEL come from the germline V gene (reference sequence). V was shortened by 5 bases and J by 6 bases, with 13 bases between the two germline ends. CDR3 length equals 14 residues. The CDR3 region has the DNA TGTGCCAGCAGCTCGGGACGGAACGATGAAAAACTGTTTTTT. Amino acid sequence: CASSSGRNDEKLFF.

The chain combines TRBV5-1 with TRBJ2-1; 12 positions match TRBD1. Germline V gene sequence: CDR1 SGHRS, CDR2 YFSETQ. The CDR3 is 15 amino acids. Trimming removed 4 bases from V and 5 bases from J; junction bases left unmatched: 4. CDR3 loop: CASSTGQGADNEQFF. Written as DNA, the CDR3 is TGCGCCAGCAGCACGGGACAGGGGGCGGACAATGAGCAGTTCTTC.

This chain joins TRBV6-2 or TRBV6-3 and TRBJ2-4; 14 bases fit TRBD2. TRBJ2-7 explains the end of the DNA better; the J call may be wrong. The V gene's germline CDR1 is MNHEY and CDR2 SVGEGT. The CDR3 is made up of 16 amino acids. CDR3 coding DNA: TGTGCCAGCACGACTAGCGGGAGGGCCCTTTGGTACGAGCAGTACTTC. Amino acid sequence: CASTTSGRALWYEQYF.

Note on this clonotype: Mismatch with germline at one junction end may stem from a read error. The chain links TRBV3-1 to TRBJ2-7, with 11 bases lining up with TRBD2. The V gene's germline CDR1 is LGHDT and CDR2 YNNKEL (reference sequence). This CDR3 comprises 15 residues. Written as DNA, the CDR3 is TGTGCCAGCGGCCAAGGAACTAGCGGGAGATACGAGCAGTACTTC. Protein sequence: CASGQGTSGRYEQYF.